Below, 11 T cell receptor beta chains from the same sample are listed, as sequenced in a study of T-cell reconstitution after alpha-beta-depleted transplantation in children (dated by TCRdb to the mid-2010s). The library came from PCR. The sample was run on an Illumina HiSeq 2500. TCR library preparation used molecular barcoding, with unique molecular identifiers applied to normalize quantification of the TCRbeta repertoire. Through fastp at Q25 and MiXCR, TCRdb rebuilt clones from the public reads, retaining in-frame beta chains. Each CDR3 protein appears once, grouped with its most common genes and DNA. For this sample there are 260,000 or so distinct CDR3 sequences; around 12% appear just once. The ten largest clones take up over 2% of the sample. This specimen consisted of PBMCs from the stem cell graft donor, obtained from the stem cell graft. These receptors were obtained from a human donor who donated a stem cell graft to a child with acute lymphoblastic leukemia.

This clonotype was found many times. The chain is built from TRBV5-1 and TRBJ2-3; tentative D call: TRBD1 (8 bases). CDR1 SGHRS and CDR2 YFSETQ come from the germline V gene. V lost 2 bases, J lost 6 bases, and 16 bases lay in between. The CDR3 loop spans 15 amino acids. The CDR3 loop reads CASSFLQGGGDTQYF. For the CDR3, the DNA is TGCGCCAGCAGCTTTTTACAGGGGGGGGGCGATACGCAGTATTTT.

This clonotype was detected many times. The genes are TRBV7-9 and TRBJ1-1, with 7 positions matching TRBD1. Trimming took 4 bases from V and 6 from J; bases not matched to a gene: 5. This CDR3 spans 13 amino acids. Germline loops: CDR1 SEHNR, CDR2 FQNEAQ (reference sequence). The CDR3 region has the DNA TGTGCCAGCAGCTCGGGACAGAGCCCTGAAGCTTTCTTT. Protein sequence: CASSSGQSPEAFF.

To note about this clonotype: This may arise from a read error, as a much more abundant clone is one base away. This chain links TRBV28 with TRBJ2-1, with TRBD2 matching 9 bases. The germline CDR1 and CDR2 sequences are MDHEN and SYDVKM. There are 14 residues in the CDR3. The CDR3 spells CASSLTSGINEQIF. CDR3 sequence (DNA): TGTGCCAGCAGTTTGACTAGCGGTATTAATGAGCAGATCTTC.

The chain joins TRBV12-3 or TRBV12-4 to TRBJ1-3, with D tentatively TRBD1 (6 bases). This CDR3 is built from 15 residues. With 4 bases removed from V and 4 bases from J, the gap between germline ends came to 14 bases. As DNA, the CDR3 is TGTGCCAGCAGTTGGCAACAGGGATGGGGAAACACCATATATTTT. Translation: CASSWQQGWGNTIYF.

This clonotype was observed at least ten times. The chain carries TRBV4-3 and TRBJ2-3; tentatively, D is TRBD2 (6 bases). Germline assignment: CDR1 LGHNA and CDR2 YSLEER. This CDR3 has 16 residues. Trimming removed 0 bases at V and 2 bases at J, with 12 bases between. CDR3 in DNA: TGCGCCAGCAGCCAAGATGGAGGGGCGTACACAGATACGCAGTATTTT. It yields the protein CASSQDGGAYTDTQYF.

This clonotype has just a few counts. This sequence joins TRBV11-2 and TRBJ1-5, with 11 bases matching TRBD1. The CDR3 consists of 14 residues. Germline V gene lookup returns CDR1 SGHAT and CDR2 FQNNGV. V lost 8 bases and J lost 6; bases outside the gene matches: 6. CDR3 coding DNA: TGTGCCAGCTCTCGGACAGGGGGCTCTCAGCCCCAGCATTTT. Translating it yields CASSRTGGSQPQHF.

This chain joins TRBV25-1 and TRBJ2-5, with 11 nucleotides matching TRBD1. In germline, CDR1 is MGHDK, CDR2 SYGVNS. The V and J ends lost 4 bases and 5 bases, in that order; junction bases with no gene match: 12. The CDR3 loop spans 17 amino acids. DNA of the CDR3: TGTGCCAGCAGTGCCCCGGGACAGGGGGGGGGTGGGGAGACCCAGTACTTC. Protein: CASSAPGQGGGGETQYF.

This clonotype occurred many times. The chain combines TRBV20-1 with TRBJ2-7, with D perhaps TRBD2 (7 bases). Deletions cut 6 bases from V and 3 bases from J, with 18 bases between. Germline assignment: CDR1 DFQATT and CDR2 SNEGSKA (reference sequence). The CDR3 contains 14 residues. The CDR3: CSAGGASALYEQYF. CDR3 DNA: TGCAGTGCGGGGGGGGCTAGCGCTCTCTACGAGCAGTACTTC.

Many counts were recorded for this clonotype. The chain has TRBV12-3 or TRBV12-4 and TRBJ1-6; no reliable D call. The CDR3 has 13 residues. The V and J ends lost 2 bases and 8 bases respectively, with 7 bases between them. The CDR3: CASSLSPYSPLHF. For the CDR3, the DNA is TGTGCCAGCAGTTTATCCCCCTATTCACCCCTCCACTTT.

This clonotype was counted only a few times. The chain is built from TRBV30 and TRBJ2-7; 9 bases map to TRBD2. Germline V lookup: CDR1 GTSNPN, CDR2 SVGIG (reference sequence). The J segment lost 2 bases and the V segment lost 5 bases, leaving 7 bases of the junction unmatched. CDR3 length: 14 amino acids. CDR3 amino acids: CAWALAGAPYEQYF. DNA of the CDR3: TGTGCCTGGGCGTTAGCGGGGGCACCCTACGAGCAGTACTTC.

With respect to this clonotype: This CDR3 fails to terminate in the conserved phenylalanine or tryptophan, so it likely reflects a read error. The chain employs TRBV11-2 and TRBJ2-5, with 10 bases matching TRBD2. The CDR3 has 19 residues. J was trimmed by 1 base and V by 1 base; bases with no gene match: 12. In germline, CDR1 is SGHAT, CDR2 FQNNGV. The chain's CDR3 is CASSLVRTLAGEVQETQYS. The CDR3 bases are TGTGCCAGCAGCTTAGTTCGAACGCTAGCGGGGGAGGTCCAAGAGACCCAGTACTCC.